Listed below are T cell receptor beta chains from one sample, sequenced in a study of control samples from healthy donors and cancer patients. Assay used: immunoSEQ multiplex PCR; TCRdb lists only in-frame clones, some missing. Of 80,000 to 100,000 clones detected, approximately 80% appear once; the ten largest clones hold 10%. What was sequenced was blood. The receptors were gathered from a woman aged 25-40 years in good health. Both conserved end residues are part of each CDR3. A D gene is named only where the DNA matches it firmly. Clone size, where shown, is once, few, many, or a class for clones that have expanded.

abundance	d_gene	v_gene	j_gene	CDR3aa	CDR3nt
-	-	TRBV6-5	TRBJ1-1	CASRINRVSSVFF	TGTGCCAGCAGGATTAACAGGGTTAGCTCCGTTTTCTTT
-	-	TRBV12-3/TRBV12-4	TRBJ1-1	CASSWVTEAFF	TGTGCCAGCAGTTGGGTCACTGAAGCTTTCTTT
-	-	TRBV19	TRBJ1-2	CASSIADHSNYGYTF	TGTGCCAGTAGTATTGCGGACCATTCTAACTATGGCTACACCTTC
-	-	TRBV18	TRBJ2-1	CASSPTLEYNEQFF	TGTGCCAGCTCACCAACCCTGGAATACAATGAGCAGTTCTTC
-	-	TRBV30	TRBJ2-5	CAWRPGEETQYF	TGTGCCTGGAGGCCAGGGGAAGAGACCCAGTACTTC
-	-	TRBV5-1	TRBJ2-2	CASSLDGATGELFF	TGCGCCAGCAGCTTGGACGGGGCAACCGGGGAGCTGTTTTTT
-	TRBD2	TRBV19	TRBJ2-1	CASSISQPYNGLAGEQFF	TGTGCCAGTAGTATCTCCCAGCCATACAATGGACTAGCGGGGGAGCAGTTCTTC
-	TRBD1	TRBV11-2	TRBJ1-2	CASSLDGTGDGGYTF	TGTGCCAGCAGCTTAGATGGGACAGGGGATGGTGGCTACACCTTC
-	TRBD1	TRBV7-2	TRBJ1-2	CASSPAGTAYGYTF	TGTGCCAGCAGCCCCGCCGGGACAGCCTATGGCTACACCTTC
-	TRBD1	TRBV14	TRBJ1-1	CASSPTQGTMNTEAFF	TGTGCCAGCAGCCCTACACAGGGGACCATGAACACTGAAGCTTTCTTT
once	TRBD1	TRBV12-5	TRBJ2-7	CASGDRKTYEQYF	TGTGCTAGTGGGGACAGGAAGACCTACGAGCAGTACTTC
-	TRBD1	TRBV6-5	TRBJ1-6	CASSFLRGQADSPLHF	TGTGCCAGCAGTTTTCTTAGGGGGCAGGCTGATTCACCCCTCCACTTT
-	TRBD1	TRBV19	TRBJ2-3	CASTNRQGGGDTQYF	TGTGCCAGTACCAACCGACAGGGTGGGGGAGATACGCAGTATTTT
-	TRBD1	TRBV6-1	TRBJ1-5	CASSEGTGRDQPQHF	TGTGCCAGCAGTGAAGGGACAGGGAGGGATCAGCCCCAGCATTTT
-	-	TRBV15	TRBJ1-5	CATSRDRQVEGWPQHF	TGTGCCACCAGCAGAGATCGGCAGGTCGAAGGCTGGCCCCAGCATTTT
-	-	TRBV6-5	TRBJ1-6	CASSYSSGTTNSPLHF	TGTGCCAGCAGTTACTCTTCCGGGACAACGAATTCACCCCTCCACTTT
-	-	TRBV19	TRBJ2-1	CASRSGTAPYNEQFF	TGTGCCAGTAGGTCCGGGACTGCGCCGTACAATGAGCAGTTCTTC
-	-	TRBV6-1	TRBJ1-2	CASSEGLPIYGYTF	TGTGCCAGCAGTGAGGGACTGCCCATTTATGGCTACACCTTC
-	-	TRBV21-1	TRBJ1-1	CASSKEQGLNTEAFF	TGTGCCAGCAGCAAAGAACAGGGCCTGAACACTGAAGCTTTCTTT
few	-	TRBV3-1/TRBV3-2	TRBJ1-5	CASSPKVGTNQPQHF	TGTGCCAGCAGCCCCAAAGTAGGGACCAATCAGCCCCAGCATTTT
-	TRBD2	TRBV7-2	TRBJ2-7	CASSSRRAGGPFKSYEQYF	TGTGCCAGCAGCTCCCGCCGGGCGGGGGGACCATTTAAGTCCTACGAGCAGTACTTC
-	TRBD1	TRBV6-6	TRBJ1-1	CASSLTGGNTEAFF	TGTGCCAGCAGTTTGACAGGGGGGAACACTGAAGCTTTCTTT
-	TRBD1	TRBV6-7	TRBJ1-1	CASSYFIRDRDRSTEAFF	TGTGCCAGCAGTTACTTTATCCGGGACAGGGACAGGAGCACTGAAGCTTTCTTT
once	TRBD2	TRBV5-1	TRBJ2-3	CASSLGTSGVTDTQYF	TGCGCCAGCAGCTTGGGTACTAGCGGGGTGACAGATACGCAGTATTTT
once	-	TRBV6-2/TRBV6-3	TRBJ1-1	CASSFPFSGAEAFF	TGTGCCAGCAGTTTTCCATTTAGCGGGGCTGAAGCTTTCTTT
-	TRBD1	TRBV5-4	TRBJ2-4	CASSGRQGTSLSKNIQYF	TGTGCCAGCAGCGGAAGACAGGGGACCTCCCTATCCAAAAACATTCAGTACTTC
-	-	TRBV7-9	TRBJ2-1	CASSPDSSGDEQFF	TGTGCCAGCAGCCCGGACAGCTCCGGGGATGAGCAGTTCTTC
-	-	TRBV5-1	TRBJ1-3	CASSLGPQGTGNTIYF	TGCGCCAGCAGCTTGGGACCCCAGGGAACTGGAAACACCATATATTTT
-	-	TRBV25-1	TRBJ1-1	CASSVGDWGAFF	TGTGCCAGCAGTGTGGGGGACTGGGGAGCTTTCTTT
once	-	TRBV30	TRBJ2-6	CAWTGGANVLTF	TGTGCCTGGACGGGTGGGGCCAACGTCCTGACTTTC
-	-	TRBV7-9	TRBJ1-5	CASSLDGGVGQPQHF	TGTGCCAGCAGCTTAGACGGGGGAGTGGGTCAGCCCCAGCATTTT
few	-	TRBV6-5	TRBJ2-7	CASSYSSEYEQYF	TGTGCCAGCAGTTATTCTAGCGAATACGAGCAGTACTTC
-	-	TRBV5-1	TRBJ1-1	CASSLGTEAFF	TGCGCCAGCAGCTTGGGCACTGAAGCTTTCTTT
-	-	TRBV5-1	TRBJ2-7	CASSSLNQGGYEQYF	TGCGCCAGCAGCTCCCTCAACCAGGGGGGCTACGAGCAGTACTTC
-	-	TRBV7-8	TRBJ2-7	CASNLWQGHEQYF	TGTGCCAGCAACCTTTGGCAGGGCCACGAGCAGTACTTC
-	-	TRBV3-1/TRBV3-2	TRBJ1-3	CASGARGDGNTIYF	TGTGCCAGCGGGGCGCGGGGGGATGGAAACACCATATATTTT
once	TRBD1	TRBV12-5	TRBJ1-2	CASGNGTVNYGYTF	TGTGCTAGTGGAAACGGGACAGTCAACTATGGCTACACCTTC
-	-	TRBV29-1	TRBJ2-7	CSVVNEDSYEQYF	TGCAGCGTTGTAAACGAGGACTCCTACGAGCAGTACTTC
-	-	TRBV5-5	TRBJ2-1	CASSLRSTASSYNEQFF	TGTGCCAGCAGCCTACGGTCGACAGCCAGCTCCTACAATGAGCAGTTCTTC
few	-	TRBV25-1	TRBJ2-7	CASTPWGVSDEQYF	TGTGCCAGCACTCCCTGGGGAGTTTCGGACGAGCAGTACTTC
-	-	TRBV5-1	TRBJ2-1	CASSYQSLLAFGYNEQFF	TGCGCCAGCAGCTACCAGTCCCTTCTAGCGTTCGGGTACAATGAGCAGTTCTTC
once	TRBD2	TRBV12-5	TRBJ2-2	CASGLVGAGGTGELFF	TGTGCTAGTGGTTTGGTAGGGGCGGGGGGCACCGGGGAGCTGTTTTTT
once	TRBD2	TRBV7-8	TRBJ2-7	CASRLASGGIYEQYF	TGTGCCAGCAGACTAGCTAGCGGGGGGATTTACGAGCAGTACTTC
few	-	TRBV19	TRBJ1-3	CASSTSGFSGNTIYF	TGTGCCAGTAGTACCTCCGGCTTCTCTGGAAACACCATATATTTT
-	-	TRBV12-5	TRBJ2-7	CASGLVWGAYEQYF	TGTGCTAGTGGTTTGGTTTGGGGGGCCTACGAGCAGTACTTC
once	-	TRBV19	TRBJ1-6	CASSINRDYNSPLHF	TGTGCCAGTAGTATTAATCGAGATTATAATTCACCCCTCCACTTT
-	-	TRBV27	TRBJ1-1	CASTSRARTNTEAFF	TGTGCCAGCACCTCCCGGGCCAGAACGAACACTGAAGCTTTCTTT
few	-	TRBV7-2	TRBJ1-2	CASSSQAEIQSYTF	TGTGCCAGCAGCTCACAAGCCGAGATTCAGAGCTACACCTTC
-	TRBD1	TRBV27	TRBJ1-3	CASSPSRGRGNTIYF	TGTGCCAGCAGCCCGTCCAGGGGGCGCGGAAACACCATATATTTT
-	-	TRBV13	TRBJ1-1	CASRSTRRGGNTEAFF	TGTGCCAGCAGATCCACCCGCCGGGGTGGGAACACTGAAGCTTTCTTT
once	TRBD1	TRBV25-1	TRBJ1-1	CASRTGENPNTEAFF	TGTGCCAGCAGGACAGGGGAAAATCCGAACACTGAAGCTTTCTTT
-	TRBD1	TRBV6-5	TRBJ1-1	CASLWGQKGTEAFF	TGTGCCAGCCTGTGGGGACAGAAGGGCACTGAAGCTTTCTTT
few	-	TRBV7-9	TRBJ1-1	CASRWGMNTEAFF	TGTGCCAGCAGATGGGGCATGAACACTGAAGCTTTCTTT
few	TRBD1	TRBV7-8	TRBJ1-1	CASKGQGSFTEAFF	TGTGCCAGCAAAGGACAGGGTAGCTTCACTGAAGCTTTCTTT
-	-	TRBV7-6	TRBJ2-1	CASSKRLESSYNEQFF	TGTGCCAGCAGCAAGCGACTGGAGAGCTCCTACAATGAGCAGTTCTTC
-	TRBD2	TRBV6-4	TRBJ2-3	CASSPGGAADTQYF	TGTGCCAGCAGTCCCGGGGGGGCGGCAGATACGCAGTATTTT
-	-	TRBV3-1/TRBV3-2	TRBJ2-7	CASSRLEYGTSLAEQYF	TGTGCCAGCAGCCGATTAGAATACGGGACATCCCTCGCCGAGCAGTACTTC